This TCR beta chain was identified during a study of monozygotic twins with inflammatory bowel disease. Total RNA isolation used whole blood (no T cell sorting was performed). The study subjected TCRalpha and TCRbeta cDNA to two nested PCRs of around 15 and 9 cycles. TCRdb re-called the 5' RACE reads and gives one entry per CDR3 protein, without DNA. This repertoire includes more than 350,000 distinct CDR3 sequences. Germline-derived CDR1 and CDR2 are SEHNR and FQNEAQ (reference sequence). The length of the CDR3 is 17 residues. With regard to this clonotype: Its cognate antigen is unknown.

Findings and caveats of the study: The existence of one strong signal or clonotype linked to IBD lacked support. IBD patients carried less diverse TCRbeta repertoires (inverse Simpson) than healthy co-twins.

The clonotype comes from a human donor with ulcerative colitis or Crohn's disease, or a healthy co-twin of an affected twin (not recorded which). The V call is TRBV7-9, the J call TRBJ1-3. Sequenced sample: blood. CDR3 in amino acids: CASSPARNSLGGNTIYF.